This is a list of T cell receptor beta chains from one sample in a study of blood T cell repertoires in COVID-19. Profiled with immunoSEQ multiplex PCR; TCRdb holds only in-frame clones, not every one. The table includes approximately 180,000 clones, 80% to 85% detected once. Sequencing used peripheral blood. These receptors came from a woman aged 40 to 49 with COVID-19, enrolled during active disease. Both conserved end residues are part of each CDR3. The D gene is left open where the match is weak. Rows give clone size only sometimes, using once, few, many, or a class for an expanded clone.

clone_size	d_call	v_call	j_call	cdr3_aa
.	TRBD2	TRBV9	TRBJ2-3	CASSVITSGHDTQYF
.	.	TRBV19	TRBJ1-2	CASSIRNAGYGYTF
.	.	TRBV6-5	TRBJ2-4	CASSYSRGSKNIQYF
.	.	TRBV10-1	TRBJ1-3	CASRGRSTSSGNTIYF
.	TRBD1	TRBV5-6	TRBJ2-3	CASSLRTGVTDTQYF
.	TRBD2	TRBV29-1	TRBJ2-1	CSVEDPLAGPNEQFF
.	.	TRBV5-4	TRBJ2-7	CASSLGGTESYYEQYF
.	.	TRBV2	TRBJ2-7	CASVAIPLAGYEQYF
.	.	TRBV6-1	TRBJ1-1	CASSERLNTEAFF
once	.	TRBV6-1	TRBJ1-1	CASSDGGLLMGTEAFF
.	.	TRBV27	TRBJ2-7	CASSYQSFAGLYEQYF
few	.	TRBV18	TRBJ2-7	CASSPGTEGLEQYF
.	.	TRBV4-1	TRBJ2-5	CASSQNTGVETQYF
.	TRBD1	TRBV7-6	TRBJ2-1	CASSLALHRGRNEQFF
.	TRBD1	TRBV28	TRBJ1-5	CASSLLAGQQNQPQHF
.	.	TRBV6-2/TRBV6-3	TRBJ2-2	CASSFHSGELFF
.	TRBD1	TRBV25-1	TRBJ2-5	CASSETPDRPQYF
once	TRBD1	TRBV2	TRBJ2-7	CASSGNRGYEQYF
few	TRBD1	TRBV7-9	TRBJ1-6	CASSLGDRQNSPLHF
.	TRBD2	TRBV7-9	TRBJ2-5	CASSLTSGKETQYF
.	.	TRBV6-5	TRBJ1-1	CASNPMGAGNTEAFF
.	.	TRBV7-9	TRBJ1-1	CASGRSGFTEAFF
once	.	TRBV19	TRBJ1-5	CASSISPAGLEPQHF
.	.	TRBV10-2	TRBJ1-1	CASSPGAEAFF
.	TRBD2	TRBV19	TRBJ2-3	CASSIGLAVYTDTQYF
.	TRBD1	TRBV9	TRBJ2-3	CASSVNTDRATDTQYF
.	.	TRBV6-6	TRBJ1-5	CASMINRDYQPQHF
.	TRBD1	TRBV6-5	TRBJ1-1	CASSYTGGVTEAFF
.	.	TRBV27	TRBJ1-4	CASSFDRKGTNEKLFF
once	.	TRBV27	TRBJ1-6	CASSFGIGGSPLHF
few	TRBD2	TRBV30	TRBJ2-5	CAWLAGGPETQYF
once	.	TRBV10-2	TRBJ2-7	CATSPLADSYEQYF
.	.	TRBV19	TRBJ2-3	CASSILGADTQYF
.	TRBD1	TRBV16	TRBJ1-5	CASSLGQGGNQPQHF
.	TRBD1	TRBV27	TRBJ1-4	CASSRRTGLSTNEKLFF
.	TRBD2	TRBV7-2	TRBJ2-7	CASRATGGTYEQYF
once	.	TRBV5-1	TRBJ2-7	CASREEAPSYEQYF
.	TRBD1	TRBV28	TRBJ2-3	CASSPTGTGGSPGLDTQYF
.	.	TRBV2	TRBJ1-1	CASSGSQGDTEAFF